The source of this T cell receptor beta chain is a study of blood T cell repertoires in COVID-19. Study background: Researchers got acute and convalescent COVID-19 samples from the United States, Italy and Spain. From T cells, B-cell-depleted T cells, or PBMCs came the material, which was cDNA or gDNA.

Original processing methods: Amplification of reference gene primers was used by the study to estimate nucleated cell counts. The protocol was immunoSEQ multiplex PCR, while the TCRdb copy is restricted to in-frame clones and leaves out a portion. The DNA was the basis for D and trimming; V, J and clone size are from that table. The sample carries approximately 350,000 clones, 87% recorded once. This CDR3 spans 16 amino acids. CDR1 is SGHTA and CDR2 is FQGNSA in the germline V gene. V lost 5 bases, J lost 7 bases, and 10 bases stayed unmatched. Specimen: peripheral blood. This receptor was taken from a woman in her 50s with COVID-19, enrolled during active disease. J is TRBJ2-1 and V is TRBV7-2, with 11 nucleotides matching TRBD2. CDR3 sequence (DNA): TGTGCCAGCAGCCCGGGGGGTAGCGGGAGGGGGAATGAGCAGTTCTTC. It codes for CASSPGGSGRGNEQFF.